The 15 T cell receptor beta chains listed next were all sequenced from one sample in a study of response to subunit inactivated influenza vaccine. TCRdb used MiXCR to reprocess the RT-PCR reads, holding one entry per CDR3 protein. The table has around 320,000 distinct CDR3 sequences, 22% seen once. The source material was PBMCs from blood, sampled about 20 months after vaccination. The receptor set was obtained from a man aged 45 to 70 who received an inactivated influenza vaccine.

This chain joins TRBV4-3 and TRBJ1-2, with 9 bases aligning to TRBD1. The length of the CDR3 is 17 residues. Trimming at V came to 3 bases and at J to 0 bases, leaving 8 bases not matched to a gene. Germline CDR1 is LGHNA and CDR2 is YSLEER. CDR3 nucleotides: TGCGCCAGCAGCCAGGATCTGAGACAGGGGGCTAACTATGGCTACACCTTC. Amino acids: CASSQDLRQGANYGYTF.

This chain uses TRBV27 with TRBJ2-7; 8 positions agree with TRBD1. V trimming: 6 bases; J trimming: 4 bases; junction bases outside the gene matches: 14. Germline V gene data show CDR1 as MNHEY and CDR2 as SMNVEV (reference sequence). The CDR3 spans 16 residues. The CDR3 protein is CASRETGAKRGYEQYF. The DNA of the CDR3 is TGTGCCAGCAGGGAGACAGGGGCCAAACGAGGGTACGAGCAGTACTTC.

The rearrangement joins TRBV27 to TRBJ1-5; no clear D. Germline CDR1 MNHEY, CDR2 SMNVEV (reference sequence). The CDR3 covers 14 residues. Trimming removed 4 bases from V and 0 bases from J, with 7 bases in between. This chain's CDR3 is CASSSENSNQPQHF. The DNA of the CDR3 is TGTGCCAGCAGTTCGGAAAATAGCAATCAGCCCCAGCATTTT.

This clonotype was counted only a few times. The CDR3 sequence: CAWNRGRNQPQHF. CDR3 in DNA: TGTGCCTGGAACCGGGGGAGGAATCAGCCCCAGCATTTT. This chain links TRBV30 with TRBJ1-5; a possible D gene is TRBD1 (5 bases). CDR1 and CDR2 from the germline V gene are GTSNPN and SVGIG (reference sequence). The length of the CDR3 is 13 residues. The V gene lost 4 bases and the J gene lost 4 bases, with 11 bases spanning the gap.

This clonotype was observed a few times. The junction does not match germline at one end; this may be a read error. CDR3 DNA sequence: TGCAGTGCTAGTTCCCCGCTAGCGGAGGTCTTC. Translation: CSASSPLAEVF. This rearrangement joins TRBV20-1 to TRBJ2-1; 7 bases fit TRBD2. This CDR3 comprises 11 residues. Germline CDR1 DFQATT, CDR2 SNEGSKA (reference sequence).

The chain carries TRBV27 and TRBJ2-7; D remains ambiguous. Looked up from germline, CDR1 is MNHEY and CDR2 is SMNVEV (reference sequence). V was cut by 6 bases and J by 2 bases, with 23 bases left in between. The CDR3 loop spans 17 amino acids. This CDR3 is CASRPFFLESSTYEQYF. CDR3 coding DNA: TGTGCCAGCAGACCATTCTTCCTTGAGAGTTCTACCTACGAGCAGTACTTC.

This clonotype was counted between two and nine times. The CDR3 sequence is CASGNRDSRPDTQYF. CDR3 in DNA: TGTGCCAGCGGCAACCGGGACAGTAGACCAGATACGCAGTATTTT. The chain links TRBV6-2 or TRBV6-3 to TRBJ2-3, with 7 bases that match TRBD1. The germline V gene encodes CDR1 MNHEY and CDR2 SVGEGT. The CDR3 length is 15 residues. V shed 8 bases and J 4 bases; nucleotides not matched to a gene: 12.

This clonotype was counted between two and nine times. The genes are TRBV7-2 and TRBJ2-3; 12 nucleotides match TRBD1. Unmatched junction bases numbered 15, after V lost 4 bases and J lost 10 bases. Germline V lookup: CDR1 SGHTA, CDR2 FQGNSA. This CDR3 region has 17 residues. As DNA, the CDR3 is TGTGCCAGCAGCTCCTCCGGGACAGGGGGCCTGGGTTCTGCGCAGTATTTT. Encoded protein: CASSSSGTGGLGSAQYF.

The rearrangement joins TRBV30 to TRBJ1-2; possible D gene TRBD1, 5 bases. CDR1 and CDR2 from the germline V gene are GTSNPN and SVGIG (reference sequence). This CDR3 has 13 amino acids. V dropped 1 base and J dropped 6 bases, with 12 bases sitting between them. The CDR3 DNA sequence: TGTGCCTGGAGTGCGGGACCAGGGCATGGCTACACCTTC. Translated: CAWSAGPGHGYTF.

This clonotype was observed a few times. The chain joins TRBV6-2 or TRBV6-3 to TRBJ2-1; D is perhaps TRBD2 (7 bases). The V gene lost 6 bases and the J gene lost 0 bases, with 30 bases spanning the gap. This CDR3 contains 21 residues. Looked up from germline, CDR1 is MNHEY and CDR2 is SVGEGT. The CDR3 spells CASSPGGFGGGHTSSYNEQFF. For the CDR3, the DNA is TGTGCCAGCAGCCCCGGTGGTTTTGGCGGGGGCCATACCAGCTCCTACAATGAGCAGTTCTTC.

The chain employs TRBV21-1 and TRBJ1-1. TRBV21-1 corresponds to a pseudogene. The CDR3 length is 15 residues. The CDR3 nucleotides are TGTGCCAGCAGCGAAGGGAAGCCCATGAACACTGAAGCTTTCTTT. It codes for CASSEGKPMNTEAFF.

The DNA for the CDR3 is TGCGCCAGCAGCGCTCAAGCCGGGACTAACGCCGGTGAGCAGTTCTTC. It codes for CASSAQAGTNAGEQFF. The chain couples TRBV5-1 to TRBJ2-1; 7 nucleotides agree with TRBD2. CDR3 size: 16 residues. Germline V gives CDR1 SGHRS, CDR2 YFSETQ. With V trimmed by 4 bases and J by 9 bases, 16 bases remained unmatched.

This clonotype was detected many times. This chain joins TRBV29-1 and TRBJ1-2; the match to TRBD1 covers 7 bases. The CDR3 has 13 residues. Germline V lookup: CDR1 SQVTM, CDR2 ANQGSEA. V was clipped by 7 bases and J by 3 bases; unmatched bases: 8. Written as DNA, the CDR3 is TGCAGCGACCGACAGGGTAGTCACTATGGCTACACCTTC. Translating it yields CSDRQGSHYGYTF.

This clonotype has a handful of counts. The chain links TRBV28 to TRBJ1-2; perhaps TRBD1 as D (5 bases). Looked up from germline, CDR1 is MDHEN and CDR2 is SYDVKM. V lost 1 base to trimming and J lost 5 bases, with 20 bases between them. The CDR3 sequence is 17 residues long. The DNA for the CDR3 is TGTGCCAGCAGTTTATCCCGAAGCCCGGGACCGCTTTATGGCTACACCTTC. It is translated as CASSLSRSPGPLYGYTF.

The chain is built from TRBV7-2 and TRBJ1-2; perhaps TRBD1 as D (5 bases). Trimming shortened V by 1 base and J by 0 bases, and 12 bases separated the two germline ends. This CDR3 has 16 amino acids. Germline CDR1 is SGHTA and CDR2 is FQGNSA. The CDR3 protein is CASSLGQPTSNYGYTF. In DNA, the CDR3 is TGTGCCAGCAGCTTAGGACAGCCGACCTCTAACTATGGCTACACCTTC.